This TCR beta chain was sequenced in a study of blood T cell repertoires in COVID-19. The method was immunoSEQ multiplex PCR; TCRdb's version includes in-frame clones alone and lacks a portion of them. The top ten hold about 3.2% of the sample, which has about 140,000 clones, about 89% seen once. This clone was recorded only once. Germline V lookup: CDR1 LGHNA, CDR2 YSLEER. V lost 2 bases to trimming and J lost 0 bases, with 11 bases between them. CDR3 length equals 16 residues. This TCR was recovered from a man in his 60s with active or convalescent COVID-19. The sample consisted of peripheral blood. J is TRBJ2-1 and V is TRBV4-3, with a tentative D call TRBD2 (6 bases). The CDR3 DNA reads TGCGCCAGCAGCCAATCCCGGGGAGGCTCCTACAATGAGCAGTTCTTC. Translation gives CASSQSRGGSYNEQFF.